This T cell receptor (beta chain) was documented in a study of beta chain features in type 1 diabetes. This CDR3 spans 12 amino acids. V shed 7 bases and J shed 1 base, with 9 bases lying between them. CDR1 SQVTM and CDR2 ANQGSEA come from the germline V gene. The table lists this clone with a few counts. The identical CDR3 is also encoded by other nucleotide sequences in the sample. The study reverse transcribed the entire isolated RNA, so it sequenced expressed TCRB transcripts. Data came from immunoSEQ multiplex PCR; TCRdb stores just in-frame clones and leaves some out. The profile covers hundreds of thousands of clones, with over 25% appearing a single time and about 0.065% taken by the ten largest.

This chain uses TRBV29-1 with TRBJ2-3; D gene uncertain. The sequencing sample was made of naive CD4+ T cells from blood. The sequence derives from a young man in good health. The CDR3 sequence: CSARRGTDTQYF. The CDR3, as DNA: TGCAGCGCTCGACGGGGCACAGATACGCAGTATTTT.